Included here is one T cell receptor beta chain sequence, with context. The sample comes from a study of blood T cell repertoires in COVID-19. Study-wide background: Sites in the United States, Italy and Spain provided acute and convalescent COVID-19 samples.

In the source study's methods: Quantification of nucleated cells was approximated via reference gene primer amplification. TCRdb's table, derived via immunoSEQ multiplex PCR, lists solely in-frame clones and lacks some. Clone size and V and J calls were adopted from that table, with D and trimming inferred from the DNA. The repertoire holds around 150,000 clones, with around four fifths as singletons. Trimming took off 4 bases at V and 4 bases at J, with 12 bases between the two ends. Germline CDR1 and CDR2: MNHEY and SMNVEV (reference sequence). The CDR3 contains 14 residues. The sequence derives from a man in his 70s with acute or convalescent COVID-19. The material sequenced was peripheral blood. This sequence joins TRBV27 and TRBJ2-3, with TRBD1 as a possible D gene (5 bases). CDR3 sequence reads: CASSSARAADTQYF. CDR3 DNA sequence: TGTGCCAGCAGTTCGGCCAGGGCGGCAGATACGCAGTATTTT.